The 5 T cell receptor beta chains given below trace back to one sample, sequenced in a study of blood T cell repertoires in COVID-19. Only in-frame clones appear in the TCRdb table, and some are missing; sequencing was by immunoSEQ multiplex PCR. The profile shows 150,000 to 200,000 clones, around 86% of them singletons. The sequenced sample consisted of peripheral blood. The source is a man between 18 and 29 years old with acute or convalescent COVID-19.

The genes are TRBV21-1 and TRBJ2-7; the table's D call of TRBD1 was not tested on the DNA. TRBV21-1 is flagged as a pseudogene. This CDR3 is built from 13 residues. Written as DNA, the CDR3 is TGTGCCAGCAGCAGGGGACAGAGATACGAGCAGTACGTC. Translating gives CASSRGQRYEQYV.

V usage is TRBV29-1 and J usage is TRBJ1-1, with D possibly TRBD1 on 6 matching bases. The CDR3 extends over 12 amino acids. V was cut by 7 bases and J by 1 base, with 10 bases left in between. Germline loops: CDR1 SQVTM, CDR2 ANQGSEA. In nucleotides, the CDR3 is TGCAGCGCCCCGGACAGGAACACTGAAGCTTTCTTT. Its translation is CSAPDRNTEAFF. The variable domain in full, completed from reference TRBV29-1 and TRBJ1-1, reads SAVISQKPSRDICQRGTSLTIQCQVDSQVTMMFWYRQQPGQSLTLIATANQGSEATYESGFVIDKFPISRPNLTFSTLTVSNMSPEDSSIYLCSAPDRNTEAFFGQGTRLTVV.

The rearrangement joins TRBV6-6 to TRBJ1-6; D call uncertain. This CDR3 has 14 amino acids. Germline CDR1 and CDR2: MNHNY and SVGAGI (reference sequence). Trimming shortened V by 2 bases and J by 7 bases, and 9 bases separated the two germline ends. This chain's CDR3 is CASSYGQKNSPLHF. CDR3 coding DNA: TGTGCCAGCAGTTACGGGCAGAAAAATTCACCCCTCCACTTT.

This CDR3 reads CASSHHPAANYEQYF. The CDR3 bases are TGTGCCAGCAGTCATCACCCAGCAGCGAACTACGAGCAGTACTTC. V and J are TRBV6-5 and TRBJ2-7; unclear D gene. Germline V lookup: CDR1 MNHEY, CDR2 SVGAGI. V shed 5 bases and J shed 3 bases, with 17 bases lying between them. The CDR3 covers 15 residues.

CDR3 in amino acids: CASSVTGTASTYEQYF. The CDR3 DNA reads as TGTGCCAGCAGCGTGACCGGGACAGCAAGTACCTACGAGCAGTACTTC. The V and J genes are TRBV3-1 (or the pseudogene TRBV3-2) and TRBJ2-7, with 7 nucleotides matching TRBD1. The CDR3 sequence is 16 residues long. Germline V gene sequence: CDR1 LGHDT, CDR2 YNNKEL (reference sequence). Losses at the gene ends were 5 bases for V and 2 bases for J; bases not matched to a gene: 12.